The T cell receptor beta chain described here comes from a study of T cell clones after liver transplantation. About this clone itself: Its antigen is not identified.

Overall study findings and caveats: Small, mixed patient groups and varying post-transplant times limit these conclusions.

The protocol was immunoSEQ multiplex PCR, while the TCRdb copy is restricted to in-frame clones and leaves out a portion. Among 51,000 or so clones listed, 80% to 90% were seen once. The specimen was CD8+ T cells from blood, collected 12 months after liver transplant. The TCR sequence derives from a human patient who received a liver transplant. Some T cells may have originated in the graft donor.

The CDR3 DNA sequence: TGCGCCAGCAGCTCGGGACCTCCGGCCACCGGGGAGCTGTTTTTT. Its protein product is CASSSGPPATGELFF. The J gene is TRBJ2-2, the V gene TRBV5-1, with D possibly being TRBD1 or TRBD2 (5 bases each). This CDR3 comprises 15 residues. V was shortened by 3 bases and J by 4 bases, with 13 bases between the two germline ends. The germline V gene encodes CDR1 SGHRS and CDR2 YFSETQ.